This record covers a single TCR beta chain. Its antigen is as yet unknown. This record belongs to a study of T cell responses to AZD1222 COVID-19 vaccine. General observations from the study: Reportedly, nearly half the spike-specific TCRs target unmutated variant regions. Seropositive at baseline were only a handful of AZD1222 recipients.

Deletions cut 4 bases from V and 5 bases from J, with 8 bases between. Germline CDR1 and CDR2: SGHDT and YYEEEE. The CDR3 totals 12 residues. Data came from immunoSEQ multiplex PCR; TCRdb stores just in-frame clones and leaves some out. The repertoire holds over 150,000 clones, with roughly 94% as singletons. Samples with a second dose at about 4 or about 12 weeks were pooled together. The sequence came from an adult who received the AZD1222 COVID-19 vaccine. Source: peripheral blood, taken 28 days after the second AZD1222 dose. V gene TRBV5-6 combines with J gene TRBJ2-3; D may be TRBD2 (5 bases). The CDR3 here is CASSAEGDTQYF. In DNA, the CDR3 is TGTGCCAGCAGCGCAGAGGGAGATACGCAGTATTTT.